In this sample, the clone carrying this T cell receptor beta chain turned up a few times. CDR3 length: 12 amino acids. With 6 bases removed from V and 5 bases from J, the gap between germline ends came to 8 bases. Germline CDR1 is MNHEY and CDR2 is SMNVEV (reference sequence). Sequencing was performed with immunoSEQ multiplex PCR; in TCRdb, only in-frame clones are kept and a portion is missing. The table has under 200,000 clones, over 85% seen once. This entry comes from a study of cytomegalovirus exposure and HLA in healthy donors. The J gene is TRBJ1-5, the V gene TRBV27, with D maybe TRBD1 (5 bases). The sample taken for sequencing was PBMCs. The receptor comes from a woman aged 18-30 years in good health and CMV-seropositive. The chain's CDR3 is CASSRGDQPQHF. CDR3 bases: TGTGCCAGCAGCCGGGGGGATCAGCCCCAGCATTTT.